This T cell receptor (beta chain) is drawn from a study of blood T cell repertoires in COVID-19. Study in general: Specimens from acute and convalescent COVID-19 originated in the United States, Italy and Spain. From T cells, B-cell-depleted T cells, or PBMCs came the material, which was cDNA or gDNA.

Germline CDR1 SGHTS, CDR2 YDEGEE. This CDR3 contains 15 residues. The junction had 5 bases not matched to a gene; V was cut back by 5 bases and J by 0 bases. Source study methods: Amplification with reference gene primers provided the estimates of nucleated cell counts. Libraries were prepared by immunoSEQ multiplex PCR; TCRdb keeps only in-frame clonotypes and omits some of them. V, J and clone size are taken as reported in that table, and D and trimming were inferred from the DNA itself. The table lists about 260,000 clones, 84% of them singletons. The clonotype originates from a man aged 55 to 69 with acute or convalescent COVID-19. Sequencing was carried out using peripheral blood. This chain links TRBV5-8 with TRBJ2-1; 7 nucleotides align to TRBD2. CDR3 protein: CASRPRGSSYNEQFF. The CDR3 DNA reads TGTGCCAGCAGACCTCGCGGGAGCTCCTACAATGAGCAGTTCTTC.